This T cell receptor beta chain was retrieved from a study of blood T cell repertoires in COVID-19. Study at large: Material from acute and convalescent COVID-19 was sourced from the United States, Italy and Spain. Sources were T cells, B-cell-depleted T cells, or PBMCs; the material itself was cDNA or gDNA.

The CDR3 has 15 residues. The germline V gene encodes CDR1 LNHDA and CDR2 SQIVND (reference sequence). V was clipped by 4 bases and J by 5 bases, with 14 bases between them. In the source study's methods: Estimated nucleated cell counts came from reference gene primer amplification. Data came from immunoSEQ multiplex PCR; TCRdb stores just in-frame clones and leaves some out. For V, J and clone size, that table is used; D and trimming come from the DNA. The sample has about 110,000 clones; around nine tenths are singletons. The TCR was taken from a woman in her twenties or thirties with acute or convalescent COVID-19. Sample: peripheral blood. The chain is built from TRBV19 and TRBJ1-4; no clear D. The CDR3 protein is CASSTAAPPNEKLFF. CDR3 coding DNA: TGTGCCAGTAGTACCGCGGCGCCCCCGAATGAAAAACTGTTTTTT.